Presented here are 8 T cell receptor beta chains from one specimen sequenced in a study of blood T cell repertoires in COVID-19. Data came from immunoSEQ multiplex PCR; TCRdb stores just in-frame clones and leaves some out. The data hold approximately 140,000 clones, with more than 70% observed a single time. Material for sequencing was PBMCs or T cells enriched from blood (not recorded which). These receptor sequences come from a man aged 40-49 years with acute COVID-19.

The V gene is TRBV2, the J gene TRBJ2-1; D is uncertain. The CDR3 runs to 13 residues. The germline gives CDR1 SNHLY, CDR2 FYNNEI. V was cut by 6 bases and J by 7 bases, with 13 bases left in between. CDR3 bases: TGTGCCAGCAGACCCACGTCCCTAAATGAGCAGTTCTTC. This gives the protein CASRPTSLNEQFF. Supplemented by reference TRBV2 and TRBJ2-1, the full variable domain reads EPEVTQTPSHQVTQMGQEVILRCVPISNHLYFYWYRQILGQKVEFLVSFYNNEISEKSEIFDDQFSVERPDGSNFTLKIRSTKLEDSAMYFCASRPTSLNEQFFGPGTRLTVL.

This clone was seen a handful of times. The genes are TRBV5-5 and TRBJ2-7; 9 bases agree with TRBD1. Germline trimming cut 4 bases from V and 5 bases from J; bases unmatched to any gene: 7. Germline lookup yields CDR1 SGHKS and CDR2 YYEKEE (reference sequence). CDR3 length: 14 amino acids. CDR3 residues: CASSRLQGADEQYF. For the CDR3, the DNA is TGTGCCAGCAGCCGGTTACAGGGGGCAGACGAGCAGTACTTC.

CDR3 in amino acids: CASSKGNQVGQDRSYNEQFF. The CDR3 DNA follows: TGTGCCAGCAGCAAGGGTAATCAGGTTGGACAGGATAGATCCTACAATGAGCAGTTCTTC. J is TRBJ2-1 and V is TRBV21-1; the DNA was not used to check the table's D call, TRBD1. TRBV21-1 is a pseudogene. There are 20 residues in the CDR3.

The chain uses TRBV5-1 and TRBJ2-3; 7 nucleotides align to TRBD1. The germline CDR1 and CDR2 sequences are SGHRS and YFSETQ. This CDR3 is built from 15 residues. J lost 5 bases, V lost 2 bases, and 8 bases had no gene match. This CDR3 is CASSLRQGGGDTQYF. For the CDR3, the DNA is TGCGCCAGCAGCTTAAGACAGGGCGGTGGAGATACGCAGTATTTT.

The chain recombines TRBV28 with TRBJ2-1; TRBD2 matches at 13 bases. CDR3 length equals 17 residues. V was pared by 7 bases and J by 10 bases, with 16 bases of the junction left unmatched. The germline V gene encodes CDR1 MDHEN and CDR2 SYDVKM. CDR3 nucleotide sequence: TGTGCCAGCACTCCCTTAGGAGAACTAGCGGGAGGGGCCGAGCAGTTCTTC. Its protein is CASTPLGELAGGAEQFF.

The V gene is TRBV28, the J gene TRBJ2-7, with no clear D. The CDR3 has 14 residues. V was shortened by 5 bases and J by 2 bases, with 13 bases between the two germline ends. Per the germline V gene, CDR1 is MDHEN and CDR2 is SYDVKM. The CDR3 DNA reads as TGTGCCAGCAGTCGCCCGCCAGGCCCCTACGAGCAGTACTTC. This codes for CASSRPPGPYEQYF.

V and J are TRBV5-4 and TRBJ1-6; D gene uncertain. CDR3 length: 13 amino acids. Looked up from germline, CDR1 is SGHNT and CDR2 is YYREEE (reference sequence). V shed 0 bases and J shed 7 bases, with 5 bases lying between them. The CDR3, as DNA: TGTGCCAGCAGCTTGGACAGCAATTCACCCCTCCACTTT. Its protein is CASSLDSNSPLHF.

The chain joins TRBV10-3 to TRBJ2-5; the match to TRBD2 covers 7 bases. From germline, CDR1 is ENHRY and CDR2 SYGVKD. The length of the CDR3 is 16 residues. Trimming took 3 bases from V and 2 from J; bases not matched to a gene: 9. CDR3 nucleotides: TGTGCCATCAGTGAACGGCTAGCGGATACTCAAGAGACCCAGTACTTC. It encodes CAISERLADTQETQYF.